This T cell receptor beta chain was retrieved from a study of human T cells and chemical hapten exposure. Study-wide background: Small volume differences among pooled libraries mainly caused per-sample TCR yield variation.

The length of the CDR3 is 19 residues. From germline, CDR1 is SGHTA and CDR2 FQGNSA. V shed 5 bases and J 4 bases; nucleotides not matched to a gene: 18. It was the library that attached unique molecular identifiers to individual cDNA molecules. One entry per CDR3 protein results from TCRdb running MiXCR on the RACE reads. The sample carries 49,000 or so distinct CDR3 sequences, about 4.8% recorded once. This clonotype appeared many times. Sample time point: healthy volunteer bleed at 2 weeks. It was from unfractionated whole blood that total RNA was extracted. Sequenced input: whole blood. This clonotype was sampled from a human donor in good health. Some clones in this sample may be carry-over from other donors' samples. This chain joins TRBV7-2 and TRBJ1-3; 9 bases are shared with TRBD1. CDR3 sequence reads: CASSRFGQGLPPVGNTIYF. As DNA, the CDR3 is TGTGCCAGCAGCCGGTTCGGACAGGGGCTACCCCCAGTGGGAAACACCATATATTTT.